The sequence of this TCR beta chain was determined in a study of cytomegalovirus exposure and HLA in healthy donors. Per the germline V gene, CDR1 is SGHRS and CDR2 is YFSETQ. The CDR3 is made up of 13 amino acids. Trimming cost V 5 bases and J 6 bases, with 15 bases left between them. The study ran its PCR with 60 Vbeta and 13 Jbeta primers. Only in-frame clones appear in the TCRdb table, and some are missing; sequencing was by immunoSEQ multiplex PCR. Of about 130,000 clones in the sample, roughly two thirds were seen once. Sequencing was carried out using PBMCs. The TCR sequence derives from a man between 25 and 39 years old in good health and CMV-seropositive. The chain recombines TRBV5-1 with TRBJ2-7; a weak D match, TRBD2 (7 bases). This CDR3 is CASRTGGSVEQYF. The CDR3 DNA is TGCGCCAGCAGGACGGGGGGCTCGGTCGAGCAGTACTTC. Filled out from reference TRBV5-1 and TRBJ2-7, the complete variable domain reads KAGVTQTPRYLIKTRGQQVTLSCSPISGHRSVSWYQQTPGQGLQFLFEYFSETQRNKGNFPGRFSGRQFSNSRSEMNVSTLELGDSALYLCASRTGGSVEQYFGPGTRLTVT.